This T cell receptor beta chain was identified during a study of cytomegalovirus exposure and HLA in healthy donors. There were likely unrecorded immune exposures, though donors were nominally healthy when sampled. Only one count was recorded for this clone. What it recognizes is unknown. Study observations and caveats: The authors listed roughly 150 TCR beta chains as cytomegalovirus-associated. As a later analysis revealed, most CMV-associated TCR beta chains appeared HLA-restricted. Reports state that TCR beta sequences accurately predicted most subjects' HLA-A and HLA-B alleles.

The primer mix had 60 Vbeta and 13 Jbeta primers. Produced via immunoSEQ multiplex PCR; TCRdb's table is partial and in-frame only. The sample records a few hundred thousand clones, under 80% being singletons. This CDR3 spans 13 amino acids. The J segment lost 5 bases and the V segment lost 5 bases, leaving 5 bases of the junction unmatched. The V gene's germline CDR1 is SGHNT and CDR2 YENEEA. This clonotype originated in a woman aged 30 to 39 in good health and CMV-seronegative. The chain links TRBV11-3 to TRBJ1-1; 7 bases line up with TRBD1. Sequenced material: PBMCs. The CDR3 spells CASSRQGWTEAFF. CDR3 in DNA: TGTGCCAGCAGCAGACAGGGTTGGACTGAAGCTTTCTTT.